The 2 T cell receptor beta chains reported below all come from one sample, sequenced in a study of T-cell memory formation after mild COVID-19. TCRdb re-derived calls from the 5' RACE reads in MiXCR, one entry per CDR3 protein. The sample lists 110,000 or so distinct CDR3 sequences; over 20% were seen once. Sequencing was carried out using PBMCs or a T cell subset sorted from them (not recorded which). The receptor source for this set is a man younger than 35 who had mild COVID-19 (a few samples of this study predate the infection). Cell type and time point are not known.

As DNA, the CDR3 is TGTGCCAGCCAGAATGGACAGGGTTTGGAGACCCAGTACTTC. Encoded protein: CASQNGQGLETQYF. The chain carries TRBV6-5 and TRBJ2-5, with TRBD1 identical over 8 bases. V shed 8 bases, J shed 5 bases, and the junction held 10 bases outside the gene matches. CDR1 and CDR2 from the germline V gene are MNHEY and SVGAGI. The CDR3 totals 14 residues.

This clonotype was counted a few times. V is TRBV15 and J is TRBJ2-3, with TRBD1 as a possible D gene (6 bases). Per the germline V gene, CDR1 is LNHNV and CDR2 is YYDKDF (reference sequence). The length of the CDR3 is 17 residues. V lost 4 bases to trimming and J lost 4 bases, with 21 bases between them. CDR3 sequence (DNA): TGTGCCACCAGCACCCTGAAGGGGGATCTCTCCGCAGATACGCAGTATTTT. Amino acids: CATSTLKGDLSADTQYF.